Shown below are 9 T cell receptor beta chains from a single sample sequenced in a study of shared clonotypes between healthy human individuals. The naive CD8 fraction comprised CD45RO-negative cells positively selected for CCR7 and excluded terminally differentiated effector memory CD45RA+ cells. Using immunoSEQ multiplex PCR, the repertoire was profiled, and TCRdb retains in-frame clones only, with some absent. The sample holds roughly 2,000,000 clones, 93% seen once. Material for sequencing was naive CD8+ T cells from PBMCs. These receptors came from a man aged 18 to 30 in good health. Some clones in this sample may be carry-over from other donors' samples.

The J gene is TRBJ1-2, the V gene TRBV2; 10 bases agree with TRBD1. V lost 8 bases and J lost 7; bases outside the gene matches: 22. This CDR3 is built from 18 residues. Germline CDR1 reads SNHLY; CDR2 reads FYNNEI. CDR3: CASEGDRGFFRVYGGYTF. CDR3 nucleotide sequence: TGTGCCAGCGAGGGGGACAGGGGATTTTTTAGGGTCTATGGTGGCTACACCTTC.

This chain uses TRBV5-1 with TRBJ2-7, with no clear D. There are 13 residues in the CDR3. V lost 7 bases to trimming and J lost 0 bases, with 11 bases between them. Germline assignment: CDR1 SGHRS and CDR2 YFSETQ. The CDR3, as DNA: TGCGCCAGCCACGGGCTAAGCTCCTACGAGCAGTACTTC. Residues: CASHGLSSYEQYF.

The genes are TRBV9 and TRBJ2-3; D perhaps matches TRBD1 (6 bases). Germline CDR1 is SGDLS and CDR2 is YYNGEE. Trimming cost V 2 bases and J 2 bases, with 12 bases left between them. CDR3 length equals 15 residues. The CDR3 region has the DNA TGTGCCAGCAGCGTGTGGACAGTCCCCACAGATACGCAGTATTTT. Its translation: CASSVWTVPTDTQYF.

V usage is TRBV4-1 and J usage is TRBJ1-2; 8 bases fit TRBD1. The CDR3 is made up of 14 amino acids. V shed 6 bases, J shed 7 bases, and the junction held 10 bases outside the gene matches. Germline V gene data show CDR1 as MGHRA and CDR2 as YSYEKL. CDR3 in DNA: TGCGCCAGCAGAAATACAGGGGGATTAAGTGGCTACACCTTC. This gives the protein CASRNTGGLSGYTF.

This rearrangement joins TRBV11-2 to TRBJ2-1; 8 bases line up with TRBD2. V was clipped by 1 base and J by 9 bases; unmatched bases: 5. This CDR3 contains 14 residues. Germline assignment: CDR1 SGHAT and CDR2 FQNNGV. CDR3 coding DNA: TGTGCCAGCAGCTTAGCCGGGAGGGCCGTTGAGCAGTTCTTC. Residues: CASSLAGRAVEQFF.

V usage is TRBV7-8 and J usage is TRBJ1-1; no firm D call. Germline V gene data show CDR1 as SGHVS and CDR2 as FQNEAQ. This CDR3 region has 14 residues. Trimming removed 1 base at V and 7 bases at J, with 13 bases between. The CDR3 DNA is TGTGCCAGCAGCTTAGAAAAGGTTCTAGTTGAAGCTTTCTTT. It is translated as CASSLEKVLVEAFF. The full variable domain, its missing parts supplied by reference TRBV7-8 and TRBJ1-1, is GAGVSQSPRYKVAKRGQDVALRCDPISGHVSLFWYQQALGQGPEFLTYFQNEAQLDKSGLPSDRFFAERPEGSVSTLKIQRTQQEDSAVYLCASSLEKVLVEAFFGQGTRLTVV.

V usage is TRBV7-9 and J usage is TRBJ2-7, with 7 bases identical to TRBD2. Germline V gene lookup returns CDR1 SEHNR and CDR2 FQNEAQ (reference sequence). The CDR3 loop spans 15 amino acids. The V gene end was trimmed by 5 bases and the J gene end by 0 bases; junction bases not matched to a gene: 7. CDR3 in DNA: TGTGCCAGCAGCGAGGGAGGGGTAAGCTCCTACGAGCAGTACTTC. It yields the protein CASSEGGVSSYEQYF.

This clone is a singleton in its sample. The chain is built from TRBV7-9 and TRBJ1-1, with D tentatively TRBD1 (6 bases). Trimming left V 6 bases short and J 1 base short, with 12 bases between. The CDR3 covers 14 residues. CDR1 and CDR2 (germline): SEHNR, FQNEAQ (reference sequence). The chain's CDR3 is CASRAGDPNTEAFF. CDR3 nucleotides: TGTGCCAGCAGGGCAGGGGACCCGAACACTGAAGCTTTCTTT.

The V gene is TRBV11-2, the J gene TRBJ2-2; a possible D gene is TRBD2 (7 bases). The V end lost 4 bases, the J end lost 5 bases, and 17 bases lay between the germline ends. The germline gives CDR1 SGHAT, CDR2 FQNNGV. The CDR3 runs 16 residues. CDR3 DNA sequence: TGTGCCAGCAGCTCCCGGGGGGCGATACTTACCGGGGAGCTGTTTTTT. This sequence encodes CASSSRGAILTGELFF.